Below are 16 T cell receptor beta chains sequenced from a single sample in a study of OX40 agonist ivuxolimab in advanced cancers. Using immunoSEQ multiplex PCR, the repertoire was profiled, and TCRdb retains in-frame clones only, with some absent. This table holds approximately 10,000 clones, 80% to 90% found once. The sample consisted of CD4+ or CD8+ T cells sorted from blood, taken in a trial of the OX40 agonist ivuxolimab. All receptors come from an adult with an advanced solid tumor such as melanoma, head and neck, liver or kidney cancer.

The chain recombines TRBV6-1 with TRBJ2-1, with 13 positions matching TRBD2. The CDR3 totals 15 residues. V lost 5 bases and J lost 6; bases outside the gene matches: 4. Germline CDR1 is MNHNS and CDR2 is SASEGT. The CDR3 spells CASSLLAGGRNEQFF. The CDR3 DNA reads as TGTGCCAGCAGTTTACTAGCGGGGGGGCGCAATGAGCAGTTCTTC.

This chain connects TRBV2 to TRBJ2-7; 8 bases map to TRBD2. Per germline, CDR1 SNHLY and CDR2 FYNNEI. The CDR3 totals 13 residues. With V trimmed by 8 bases and J by 4 bases, 7 bases remained unmatched. This CDR3 reads CASDGGATYEQYF. Here the CDR3 DNA reads TGTGCCAGCGACGGGGGGGCCACATACGAGCAGTACTTC.

J is TRBJ2-5 and V is TRBV5-4; D remains ambiguous. Trimming shortened V by 2 bases and J by 3 bases, and 14 bases separated the two germline ends. This CDR3 contains 15 residues. CDR1 is SGHNT and CDR2 is YYREEE in the germline V gene (reference sequence). DNA of the CDR3: TGTGCCAGCAGCTTTTTCCAGGCCCTGGAAGAGACCCAGTACTTC. Translation gives CASSFFQALEETQYF. The entire variable domain, with the rest obtained from reference TRBV5-4 and TRBJ2-5, is as follows: ETGVTQSPTHLIKTRGQQVTLRCSSQSGHNTVSWYQQALGQGPQFIFQYYREEENGRGNFPPRFSGLQFPNYSSELNVNALELDDSALYLCASSFFQALEETQYFGPGTRLLVL.

The chain uses TRBV11-2 and TRBJ2-3; D remains unclear. The V end lost 5 bases, the J end lost 6 bases, and 9 bases lay between the germline ends. This CDR3 contains 12 residues. The germline V gene encodes CDR1 SGHAT and CDR2 FQNNGV. CDR3 in amino acids: CASSPGLDTQYF. CDR3 in DNA: TGTGCCAGCAGCCCGGGCTTGGATACGCAGTATTTT.

This clone was seen just once. This chain links TRBV6-5 with TRBJ2-5, with D possibly matching TRBD1 (6 bases). Per the germline V gene, CDR1 is MNHEY and CDR2 is SVGAGI. The CDR3 is made up of 14 amino acids. The V gene lost 5 bases and the J gene lost 2 bases, with 12 bases spanning the gap. The DNA for the CDR3 is TGTGCCAGCAGTATAGACAGGTTTCAAGAGACCCAGTACTTC. Encoded protein: CASSIDRFQETQYF.

The V gene is TRBV7-9, the J gene TRBJ1-5; maybe TRBD1 (5 bases). Trimming left V 4 bases short and J 2 bases short, with 9 bases between. CDR3 length: 14 residues. In germline, CDR1 is SEHNR, CDR2 FQNEAQ (reference sequence). For the CDR3, the DNA is TGTGCCAGCAGCTCAGGGCCAGGCAATCAGCCCCAGCATTTT. Translated: CASSSGPGNQPQHF.

The rearrangement links TRBV2 to TRBJ1-1; D call uncertain. Germline loops: CDR1 SNHLY, CDR2 FYNNEI. V was shortened by 3 bases and J by 0 bases, with 8 bases between the two germline ends. The CDR3 covers 14 residues. CDR3 in amino acids: CASSEAGLNTEAFF. The CDR3 region has the DNA TGTGCCAGCAGTGAGGCGGGTTTGAACACTGAAGCTTTCTTT.

This chain links TRBV9 with TRBJ2-1; TRBD2 agrees at 11 bases. In germline, CDR1 is SGDLS, CDR2 YYNGEE. Germline trimming cut 9 bases from V and 8 bases from J; bases unmatched to any gene: 4. CDR3 length: 12 amino acids. The CDR3 nucleotides read TGTGCCACCGGGACTAGCGGCGATGAGCAGTTCTTC. It translates to CATGTSGDEQFF.

This clone is judged medium-sized. V is TRBV5-1 and J is TRBJ2-7; D is possibly TRBD2 (6 bases). Trimming removed 4 bases at V and 3 bases at J, with 11 bases between. The CDR3 is 13 residues long. Germline V CDR1 and CDR2: SGHRS, YFSETQ. CDR3 coding DNA: TGCGCCAGCAGCCCGGGACTCTTCTACGAGCAGTACTTC. Translating it yields CASSPGLFYEQYF.

This chain connects TRBV7-9 to TRBJ2-5, with D unresolved. CDR1 and CDR2 (germline): SEHNR, FQNEAQ (reference sequence). This CDR3 is built from 12 residues. Trimming pared 4 bases from V and 5 bases from J, leaving 8 bases between. The CDR3 bases are TGTGCCAGCAGCTCCCTAGGGGAGACCCAGTACTTC. It translates to CASSSLGETQYF.

This clone was found a few times. V gene TRBV27 combines with J gene TRBJ1-1, with unresolved D. V was shortened by 6 bases and J by 1 base, with 9 bases between the two germline ends. The CDR3 runs 13 residues. Germline V gene data show CDR1 as MNHEY and CDR2 as SMNVEV (reference sequence). CDR3 sequence: CASSFGENTEAFF. CDR3 DNA sequence: TGTGCCAGCAGCTTCGGGGAGAACACTGAAGCTTTCTTT.

The chain uses TRBV2 and TRBJ1-2; a weak D match, TRBD1 (5 bases). V was cut by 7 bases and J by 5 bases, with 23 bases left in between. The germline gives CDR1 SNHLY, CDR2 FYNNEI. This CDR3 is built from 16 residues. CDR3 bases: TGTGCCAGCACGGCTAAAGGGGCGGGTTTGAGTTATGGCTACACCTTC. Translating it yields CASTAKGAGLSYGYTF.

The CDR3 DNA follows: TGTGCCAGCAGTTACGTTCCCGGGGAGCTGTTTTTT. Protein sequence: CASSYVPGELFF. The rearrangement uses TRBV6-5 and TRBJ2-2, with D uncertain. Per germline, CDR1 MNHEY and CDR2 SVGAGI. V was clipped by 2 bases and J by 6 bases, with 4 bases between them. The CDR3 totals 12 residues.

Concerning this clone itself: The identical CDR3 is also encoded by other nucleotide sequences in the sample. CDR3 sequence: CASSQGGNQPQHF. CDR3 nucleotide sequence: TGCGCCAGCAGCCAGGGGGGCAATCAGCCCCAGCATTTT. J is TRBJ1-5 and V is TRBV4-1; TRBD1 is a possible D gene (5 bases). The V end was cut by 3 bases, the J end by 2 bases, with 5 bases between. CDR3 size: 13 residues. Germline V gene lookup returns CDR1 MGHRA and CDR2 YSYEKL.

V and J are TRBV27 and TRBJ2-1; TRBD2 matches 9 bases. The J segment lost 8 bases and the V segment lost 3 bases, leaving 17 bases of the junction unmatched. Germline V lookup: CDR1 MNHEY, CDR2 SMNVEV (reference sequence). The CDR3 contains 18 residues. This CDR3 reads CASSFLTSGYTRDHEQFF. CDR3 bases: TGTGCCAGCAGTTTCTTGACTAGCGGATATACCCGTGACCATGAGCAGTTCTTC.

The V gene is TRBV30, the J gene TRBJ2-3, with 8 bases identical to TRBD2. Germline CDR1 and CDR2: GTSNPN and SVGIG (reference sequence). The CDR3 runs to 14 residues. CDR3 loop: CVYGEAGVTDTQYF. CDR3 coding DNA: TGTGTCTATGGTGAAGCGGGGGTGACAGATACGCAGTATTTT.